This passage covers 18 T cell receptor beta chains from one sample sequenced in a study of blood T cells in healthy people across ages. Together with a sample-barcoded 5' primer, a J-beta primer mix was included in a second PCR lasting about 7 to 12 cycles. From the 5' RACE reads, TCRdb called clonotypes with MiXCR, one entry per CDR3 protein. The sample consists of fewer than 2,000,000 distinct CDR3 sequences, about two fifths of them appearing once. Sample: blood. The source is a human donor in good health.

The genes are TRBV3-1 and TRBJ2-3, with D perhaps matching TRBD2 (5 bases). The length of the CDR3 is 17 residues. V lost 4 bases to trimming and J lost 0 bases, with 17 bases between them. Germline V gene data show CDR1 as LGHDT and CDR2 as YNNKEL (reference sequence). Here the CDR3 reads CASSPLRGKTSTDTQYF. CDR3 nucleotides: TGTGCCAGCAGCCCTCTCCGAGGGAAAACTAGCACAGATACGCAGTATTTT.

This clonotype turned up a few times. V gene TRBV29-1 combines with J gene TRBJ1-2, with unresolved D. The germline V and J ends were trimmed by 4 bases and 6 bases, with 15 bases remaining between them. Germline V CDR1 and CDR2: SQVTM, ANQGSEA. The CDR3 loop spans 13 amino acids. The CDR3 nucleotides read TGCAGCGTTGTATTTGATAGGTGGAATGGCTACACCTTC. Translating gives CSVVFDRWNGYTF.

V and J are TRBV27 and TRBJ2-1; TRBD2 is a possible D gene (6 bases). CDR1 is MNHEY, CDR2 SMNVEV, per germline (reference sequence). The ends were cut back, 5 bases at V and 8 bases at J, with 25 bases in the middle. This CDR3 contains 17 residues. The CDR3 DNA reads TGTGCCAGCAGTGCGGGGCTGGGTAGCGGAGGGGCCTATGAGCAGTTCTTC. Translation gives CASSAGLGSGGAYEQFF.

This clonotype was seen at least ten times. The rearrangement uses TRBV20-1 and TRBJ1-5, with D maybe TRBD1 (5 bases). The V end was cut by 5 bases, the J end by 10 bases, with 27 bases between. The CDR3 has 16 residues. Germline values: CDR1 DFQATT, CDR2 SNEGSKA (reference sequence). This CDR3 reads CSAQEGRLGQSAPQHF. The CDR3 nucleotides are TGCAGTGCTCAAGAGGGTCGTTTGGGGCAATCAGCCCCCCAGCATTTT.

This chain links TRBV5-1 with TRBJ2-1; D is perhaps TRBD1 (6 bases). The CDR3 covers 15 residues. Germline lookup yields CDR1 SGHRS and CDR2 YFSETQ. Deletions cut 2 bases from V and 3 bases from J, with 12 bases between. DNA for the CDR3: TGCGCCAGCAGCTTCGCGGACAGCCACTACAATGAGCAGTTCTTC. Protein sequence: CASSFADSHYNEQFF.

The CDR3 region is CASRAGYSANQPQHF. The CDR3 DNA follows: TGTGCCAGCAGGGCCGGGTATTCGGCCAATCAGCCCCAGCATTTT. The rearrangement joins TRBV28 to TRBJ1-5; D gene ambiguous. V was cut by 6 bases and J by 3 bases, with 15 bases left in between. This CDR3 is 15 amino acids long. Germline V CDR1 and CDR2: MDHEN, SYDVKM.

This clonotype was found once. V usage is TRBV28 and J usage is TRBJ1-1; D not certain. Trimming pared 8 bases from V and 3 bases from J, leaving 10 bases between. The CDR3 runs to 12 residues. Germline loops: CDR1 MDHEN, CDR2 SYDVKM. The CDR3: CASYEVYTEAFF. Written as DNA, the CDR3 is TGTGCCAGCTATGAGGTGTACACTGAAGCTTTCTTT. Full variable domain (missing parts from reference TRBV28 and TRBJ1-1): DVKVTQSSRYLVKRTGEKVFLECVQDMDHENMFWYRQDPGLGLRLIYFSYDVKMKEKGDIPEGYSVSREKKERFSLILESASTNQTSMYLCASYEVYTEAFFGQGTRLTVV.

The chain carries TRBV4-3 and TRBJ2-1, with 10 bases fitting TRBD2. The V segment lost 0 bases and the J segment 6 bases; nucleotides outside the gene matches: 5. CDR3 length: 16 residues. Germline CDR1 LGHNA, CDR2 YSLEER. The CDR3 nucleotides are TGCGCCAGCAGCCAAGATACTAGCGGGGACCTCAATGAGCAGTTCTTC. Protein sequence: CASSQDTSGDLNEQFF.

V is TRBV4-1 and J is TRBJ2-7; tentatively, D is TRBD1 (5 bases). V lost 4 bases and J 3 bases, leaving 22 bases between the germline ends. The CDR3 has 17 residues. CDR1 is MGHRA, CDR2 YSYEKL, per germline. The CDR3 nucleotides read TGCGCCAGCAGCCGACAGTTCGACATAAAGACCTACTACGAGCAGTACTTC. Its protein product is CASSRQFDIKTYYEQYF.

This clonotype has only a few counts. The chain employs TRBV7-6 and TRBJ2-1; 7 nucleotides line up with TRBD1. This CDR3 has 15 residues. J was trimmed by 5 bases and V by 5 bases; bases with no gene match: 9. Germline assignment: CDR1 SGHVS and CDR2 FNYEAQ. The CDR3 loop is CASSLGQVPNNEQFF. CDR3 sequence (DNA): TGTGCCAGCAGCCTTGGACAGGTTCCCAACAATGAGCAGTTCTTC. Based on the CDR3 plus reference TRBV7-6 and TRBJ2-1, the full variable domain is GAGVSQSPRYKVTKRGQDVALRCDPISGHVSLYWYRQALGQGPEFLTYFNYEAQQDKSGLPNDRFSAERPEGSISTLTIQRTEQRDSAMYRCASSLGQVPNNEQFFGPGTRLTVL.

CDR3: CASSLRWVGLYNEQYF. CDR3 in DNA: TGTGCCAGCAGCTTACGCTGGGTGGGTCTCTACAATGAGCAGTACTTC. J is TRBJ2-1 and V is TRBV7-9; D call uncertain. Gene TRBJ2-7 matches the end of the DNA better, so the J call may be wrong. The CDR3 consists of 16 residues. In germline, CDR1 is SEHNR, CDR2 FQNEAQ (reference sequence).

This chain links TRBV12-3 or TRBV12-4 with TRBJ2-5; TRBD1 might be the D (5 bases). Matching the DNA end better, TRBJ2-7 makes the J call doubtful. CDR3 length: 14 residues. The CDR3: CASTRGSSDNEQYF. Here the CDR3 DNA reads TGTGCCAGCACGCGCGGCTCCTCGGACAACGAGCAGTACTTC.

The chain employs TRBV27 and TRBJ1-6, with D possibly TRBD1 on 5 matching bases. Looked up from germline, CDR1 is MNHEY and CDR2 is SMNVEV (reference sequence). Trimming left V 2 bases short and J 11 bases short, with 10 bases between. The CDR3 extends over 13 amino acids. The CDR3 is CASSLGGGPPLHF. The CDR3 DNA sequence: TGTGCCAGCAGTTTAGGTGGGGGTCCACCCCTCCACTTT.

This clonotype was detected only a few times. The chain recombines TRBV7-2 with TRBJ1-6, with TRBD1 as a possible D gene (6 bases). In germline, CDR1 is SGHTA, CDR2 FQGNSA. The CDR3 has 13 amino acids. Trimming left V 4 bases short and J 8 bases short, with 9 bases between. CDR3 DNA sequence: TGTGCCAGCAGCTCCAACAGGGATTCACCCCTCCACTTT. The encoded protein is CASSSNRDSPLHF.

Only a few counts were recorded for this clonotype. The chain joins TRBV21-1 to TRBJ1-2. TRBV21-1 is designated a pseudogene. CDR3 size: 9 residues. The CDR3 DNA reads TGTGCCAGCAAATCCGTCTACACCTTC. It yields the protein CASKSVYTF.

A few counts support this clonotype. The chain links TRBV4-1 to TRBJ2-3; D possibly corresponds to TRBD2 (6 bases). The length of the CDR3 is 16 residues. Germline assignment: CDR1 MGHRA and CDR2 YSYEKL. The V end lost 4 bases, the J end lost 4 bases, and 18 bases lay between the germline ends. CDR3 coding DNA: TGCGCCAGCAGCCCCGCGGATAGACTAGTCCCAGATACGCAGTATTTT. Encoded protein: CASSPADRLVPDTQYF.

The chain couples TRBV13 to TRBJ2-5, with TRBD2 matching over 8 bases. This CDR3 has 18 amino acids. V trimming: 4 bases; J trimming: 11 bases; junction bases outside the gene matches: 24. CDR1 and CDR2 from the germline V gene are PRHDT and FYEKMQ (reference sequence). The CDR3 DNA reads as TGTGCCAGCAGCTACCGCTCGGGACTGGCGGGGGGAAGGGATGAGCAGTACTTC. Protein sequence: CASSYRSGLAGGRDEQYF.

This clonotype appeared a few times. The rearrangement joins TRBV20-1 to TRBJ1-5; D may be TRBD1 (5 bases). Germline V gives CDR1 DFQATT, CDR2 SNEGSKA (reference sequence). V gave up 8 bases and J gave up 0 bases, with 17 bases separating them. The CDR3 totals 15 residues. CDR3 sequence reads: CSTTGGRDSNQPQHF. The CDR3 DNA follows: TGCAGTACAACGGGGGGGAGAGATAGCAATCAGCCCCAGCATTTT.